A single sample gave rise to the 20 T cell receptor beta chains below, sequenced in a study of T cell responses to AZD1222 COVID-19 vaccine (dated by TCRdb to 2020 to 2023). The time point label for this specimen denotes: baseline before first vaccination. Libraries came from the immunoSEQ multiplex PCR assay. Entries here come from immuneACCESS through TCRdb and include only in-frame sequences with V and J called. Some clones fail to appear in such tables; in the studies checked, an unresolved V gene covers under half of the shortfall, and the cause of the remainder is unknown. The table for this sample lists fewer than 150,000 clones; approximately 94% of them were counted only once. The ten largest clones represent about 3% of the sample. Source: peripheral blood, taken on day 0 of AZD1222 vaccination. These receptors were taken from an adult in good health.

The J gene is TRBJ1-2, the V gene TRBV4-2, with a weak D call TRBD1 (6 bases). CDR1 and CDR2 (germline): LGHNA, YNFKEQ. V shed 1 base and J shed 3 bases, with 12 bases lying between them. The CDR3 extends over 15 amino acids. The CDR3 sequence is CASSQVTGQHYGYTF. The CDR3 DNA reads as TGTGCCAGCAGCCAAGTTACAGGACAGCACTATGGCTACACCTTC.

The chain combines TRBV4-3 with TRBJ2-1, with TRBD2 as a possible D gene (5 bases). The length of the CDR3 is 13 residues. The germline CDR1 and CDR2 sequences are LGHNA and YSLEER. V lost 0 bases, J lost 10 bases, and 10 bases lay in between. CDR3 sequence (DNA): TGCGCCAGCAGCCAAGAGGGGTGGGAGGAGCAGTTCTTC. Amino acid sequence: CASSQEGWEEQFF.

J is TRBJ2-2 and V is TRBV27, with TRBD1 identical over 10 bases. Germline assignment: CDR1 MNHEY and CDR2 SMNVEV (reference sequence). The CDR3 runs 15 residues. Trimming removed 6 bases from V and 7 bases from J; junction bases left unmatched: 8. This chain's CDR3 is CASRIDRGQVGELFF. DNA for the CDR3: TGTGCCAGCAGGATCGACAGGGGGCAGGTCGGGGAGCTGTTTTTT.

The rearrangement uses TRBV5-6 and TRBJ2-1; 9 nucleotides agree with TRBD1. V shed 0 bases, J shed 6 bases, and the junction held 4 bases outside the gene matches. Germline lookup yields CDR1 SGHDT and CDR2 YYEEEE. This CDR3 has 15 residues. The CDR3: CASSLAKTGGNEQFF. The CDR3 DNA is TGTGCCAGCAGCTTGGCCAAGACAGGGGGCAATGAGCAGTTCTTC.

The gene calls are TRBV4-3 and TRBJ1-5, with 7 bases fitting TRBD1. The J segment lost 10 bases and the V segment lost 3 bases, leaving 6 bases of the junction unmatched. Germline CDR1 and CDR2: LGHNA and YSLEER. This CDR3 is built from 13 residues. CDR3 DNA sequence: TGCGCCAGCAGCCAGGACAGGAATGGCCCCCAGCATTTT. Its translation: CASSQDRNGPQHF.

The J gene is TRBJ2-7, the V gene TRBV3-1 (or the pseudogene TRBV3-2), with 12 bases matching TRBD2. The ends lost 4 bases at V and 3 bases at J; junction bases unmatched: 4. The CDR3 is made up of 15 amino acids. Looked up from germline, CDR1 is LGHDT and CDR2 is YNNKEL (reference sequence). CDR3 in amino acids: CASSPTSGGHYEQYF. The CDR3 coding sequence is TGTGCCAGCAGCCCGACTAGCGGGGGACACTACGAGCAGTACTTC.

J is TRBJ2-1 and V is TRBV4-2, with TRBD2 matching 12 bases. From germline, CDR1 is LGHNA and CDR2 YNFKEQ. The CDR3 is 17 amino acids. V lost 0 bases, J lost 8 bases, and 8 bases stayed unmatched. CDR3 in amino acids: CASSQELAGGPVDEQFF. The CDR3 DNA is TGTGCCAGCAGCCAAGAGCTAGCGGGAGGGCCTGTGGATGAGCAGTTCTTC.

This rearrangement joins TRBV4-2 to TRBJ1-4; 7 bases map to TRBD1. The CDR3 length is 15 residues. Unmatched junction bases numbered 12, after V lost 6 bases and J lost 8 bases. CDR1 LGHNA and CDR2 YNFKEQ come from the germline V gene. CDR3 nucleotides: TGTGCCAGCAGTTCGAGAACAGGGGTCGGGGAAAAACTGTTTTTT. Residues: CASSSRTGVGEKLFF.

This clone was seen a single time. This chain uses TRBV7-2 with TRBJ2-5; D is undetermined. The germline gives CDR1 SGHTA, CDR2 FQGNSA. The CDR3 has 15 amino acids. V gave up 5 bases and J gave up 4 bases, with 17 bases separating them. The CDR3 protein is CASSAPPGVVETQYF. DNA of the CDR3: TGTGCCAGCAGCGCGCCTCCTGGGGTGGTAGAGACCCAGTACTTC.

CDR3 residues: CASTPSTMEAFF. CDR3 nucleotides: TGTGCCAGCACCCCTTCTACTATGGAAGCTTTCTTT. The chain employs TRBV6-6 and TRBJ1-1; D gene ambiguous. There are 12 residues in the CDR3. Looked up from germline, CDR1 is MNHNY and CDR2 is SVGAGI (reference sequence). The V gene lost 7 bases and the J gene lost 8 bases, with 14 bases spanning the gap.

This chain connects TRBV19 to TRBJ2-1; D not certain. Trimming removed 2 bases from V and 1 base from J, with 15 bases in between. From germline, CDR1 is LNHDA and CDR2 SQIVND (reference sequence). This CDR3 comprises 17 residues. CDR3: CASSIINGHLSYNEQFF. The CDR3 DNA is TGTGCCAGTAGTATAATAAATGGCCATTTATCCTACAATGAGCAGTTCTTC.

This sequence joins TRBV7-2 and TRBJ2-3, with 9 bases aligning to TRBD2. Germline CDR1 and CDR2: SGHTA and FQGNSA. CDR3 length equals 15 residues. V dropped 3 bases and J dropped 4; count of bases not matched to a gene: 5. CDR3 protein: CASSFVAGEADTQYF. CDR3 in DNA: TGTGCCAGCAGCTTCGTAGCGGGAGAAGCAGATACGCAGTATTTT.

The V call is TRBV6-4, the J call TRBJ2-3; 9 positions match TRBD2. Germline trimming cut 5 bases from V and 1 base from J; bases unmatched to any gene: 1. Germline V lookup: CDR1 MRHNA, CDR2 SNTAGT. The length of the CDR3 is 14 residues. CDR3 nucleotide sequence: TGTGCCAGCAGTTTAGCGGGGGGCACAGATACGCAGTATTTT. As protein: CASSLAGGTDTQYF.

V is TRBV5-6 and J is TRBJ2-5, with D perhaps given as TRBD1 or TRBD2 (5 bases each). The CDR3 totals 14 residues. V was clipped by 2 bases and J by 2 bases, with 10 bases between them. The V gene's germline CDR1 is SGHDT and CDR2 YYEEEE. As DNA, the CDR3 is TGTGCCAGCAGCTTCAGGGACGGTCAAGAGACCCAGTACTTC. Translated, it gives CASSFRDGQETQYF.

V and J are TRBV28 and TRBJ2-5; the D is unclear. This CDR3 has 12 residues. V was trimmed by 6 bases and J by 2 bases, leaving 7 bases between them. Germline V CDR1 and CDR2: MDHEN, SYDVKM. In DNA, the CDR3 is TGTGCCAGCAGGAATGTACAAGAGACCCAGTACTTC. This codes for CASRNVQETQYF.

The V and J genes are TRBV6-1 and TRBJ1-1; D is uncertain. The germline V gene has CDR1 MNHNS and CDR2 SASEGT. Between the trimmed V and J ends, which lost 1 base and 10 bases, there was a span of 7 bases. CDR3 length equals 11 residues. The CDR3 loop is CASSEVPGAFF. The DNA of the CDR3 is TGTGCCAGCAGTGAAGTTCCGGGAGCTTTCTTT.

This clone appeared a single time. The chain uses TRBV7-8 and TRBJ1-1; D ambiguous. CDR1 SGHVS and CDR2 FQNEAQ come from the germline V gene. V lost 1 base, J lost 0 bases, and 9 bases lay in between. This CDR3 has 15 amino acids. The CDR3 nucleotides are TGTGCCAGCAGCTTAGGCACCGGGATGAACACTGAAGCTTTCTTT. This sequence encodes CASSLGTGMNTEAFF. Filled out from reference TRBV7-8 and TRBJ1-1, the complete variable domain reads GAGVSQSPRYKVAKRGQDVALRCDPISGHVSLFWYQQALGQGPEFLTYFQNEAQLDKSGLPSDRFFAERPEGSVSTLKIQRTQQEDSAVYLCASSLGTGMNTEAFFGQGTRLTVV.

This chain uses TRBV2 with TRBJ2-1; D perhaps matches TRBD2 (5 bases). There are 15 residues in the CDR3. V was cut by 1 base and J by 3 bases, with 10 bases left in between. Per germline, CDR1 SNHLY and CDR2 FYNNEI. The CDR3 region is CASSEGGGYYNEQFF. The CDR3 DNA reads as TGTGCCAGCAGTGAAGGCGGAGGCTACTACAATGAGCAGTTCTTC.

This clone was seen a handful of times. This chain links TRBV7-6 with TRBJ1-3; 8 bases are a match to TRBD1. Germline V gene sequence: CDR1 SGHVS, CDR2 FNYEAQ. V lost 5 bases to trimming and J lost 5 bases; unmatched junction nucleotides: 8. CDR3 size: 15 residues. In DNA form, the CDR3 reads TGTGCCAGCAGCGTAGGACAGGGTCAGAGAAACACCATATATTTT. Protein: CASSVGQGQRNTIYF.

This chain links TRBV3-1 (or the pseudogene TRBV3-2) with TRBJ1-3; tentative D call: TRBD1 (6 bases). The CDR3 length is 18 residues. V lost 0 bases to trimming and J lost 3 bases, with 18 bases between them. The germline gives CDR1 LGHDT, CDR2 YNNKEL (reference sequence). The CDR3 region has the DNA TGTGCCAGCAGCCAAGAAGTTACAGGGTACGGCCTTGGAAACACCATATATTTT. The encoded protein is CASSQEVTGYGLGNTIYF.